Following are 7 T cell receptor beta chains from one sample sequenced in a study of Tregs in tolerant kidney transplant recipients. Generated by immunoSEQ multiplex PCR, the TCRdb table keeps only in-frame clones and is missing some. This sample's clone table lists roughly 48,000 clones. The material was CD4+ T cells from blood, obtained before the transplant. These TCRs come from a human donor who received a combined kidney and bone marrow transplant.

Incomplete CDR3 DNA: TGTGCCAGCTCACGGGGGGGAGCGGAGAAAGAGACC. Its translation: CASSRGGAEKET. The whole CDR3 region reads CASSRGGAEKETQYF. This rearrangement joins TRBV18 to TRBJ2-5, with 7 bases identical to TRBD2. The read halts 3 residues ahead of the CDR3 end, with the missing end drawn from the germline J gene. The J segment lost 3 bases and the V segment lost 4 bases, leaving 8 bases of the junction unmatched. This CDR3 region has 15 residues. CDR1 is KGHSH, CDR2 LQKENI, per germline.

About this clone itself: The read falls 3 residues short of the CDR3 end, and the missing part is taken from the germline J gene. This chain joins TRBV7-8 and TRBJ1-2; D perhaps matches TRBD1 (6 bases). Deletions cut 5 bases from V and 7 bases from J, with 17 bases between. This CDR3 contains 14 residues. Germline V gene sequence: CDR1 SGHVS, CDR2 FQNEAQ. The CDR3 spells CASSTGHPPLGYTF. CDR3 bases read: TGTGCCAGCAGCACGGGACATCCGCCCCTTGGC.

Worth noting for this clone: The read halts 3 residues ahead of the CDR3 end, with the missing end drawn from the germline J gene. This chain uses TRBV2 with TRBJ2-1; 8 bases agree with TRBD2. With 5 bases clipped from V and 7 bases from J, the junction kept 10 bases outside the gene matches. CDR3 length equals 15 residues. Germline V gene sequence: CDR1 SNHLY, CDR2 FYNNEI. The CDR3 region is CASSTIAGTWNEQFF. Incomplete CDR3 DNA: TGTGCCAGCAGTACCATAGCGGGAACATGGAATGAG.

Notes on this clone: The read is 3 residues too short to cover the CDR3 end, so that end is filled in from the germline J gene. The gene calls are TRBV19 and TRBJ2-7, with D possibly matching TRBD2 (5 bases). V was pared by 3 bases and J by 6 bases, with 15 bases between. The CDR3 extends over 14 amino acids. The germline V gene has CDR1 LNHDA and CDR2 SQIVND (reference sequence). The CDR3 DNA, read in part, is TGTGCCAGTAGTATGGATTCGCGGGTCCGCGAG. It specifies CASSMDSRVRE. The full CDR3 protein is CASSMDSRVREQYF.

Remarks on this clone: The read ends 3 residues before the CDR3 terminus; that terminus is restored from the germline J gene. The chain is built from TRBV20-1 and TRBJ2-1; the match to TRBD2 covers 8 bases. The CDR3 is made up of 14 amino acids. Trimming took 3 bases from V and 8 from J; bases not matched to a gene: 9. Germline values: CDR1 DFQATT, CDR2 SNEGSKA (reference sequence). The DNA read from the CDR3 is TGCAGTGCTAGTTCGAGCGGGAGCATTCATGAG. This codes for CSASSSGSIHE. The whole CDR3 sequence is CSASSSGSIHEQFF.

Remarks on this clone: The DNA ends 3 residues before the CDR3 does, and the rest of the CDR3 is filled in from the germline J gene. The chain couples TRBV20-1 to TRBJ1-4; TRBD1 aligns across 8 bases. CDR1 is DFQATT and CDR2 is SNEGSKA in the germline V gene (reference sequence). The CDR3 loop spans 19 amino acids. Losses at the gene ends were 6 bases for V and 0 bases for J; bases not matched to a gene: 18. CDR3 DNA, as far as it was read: TGCAGTGCCCCAGGACAGGGCTCTTTTTCTGCCGCAACTAATGAAAAA. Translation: CSAPGQGSFSAATNEK. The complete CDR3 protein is CSAPGQGSFSAATNEKLFF.

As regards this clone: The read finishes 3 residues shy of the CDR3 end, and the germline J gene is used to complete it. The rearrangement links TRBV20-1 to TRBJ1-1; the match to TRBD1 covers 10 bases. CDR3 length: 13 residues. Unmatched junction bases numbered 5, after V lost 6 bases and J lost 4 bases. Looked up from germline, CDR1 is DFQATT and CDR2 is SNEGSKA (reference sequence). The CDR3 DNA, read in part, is TGCAGTGCCGAGACAGGGGGCATCACTGAA. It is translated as CSAETGGITE. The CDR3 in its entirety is CSAETGGITEAFF.